This T cell receptor (beta chain) was sequenced in a study of identical twins. TCRdb re-called the 5' RACE reads with MiXCR, one entry per CDR3 protein. Found here are about 470,000 distinct CDR3 sequences, 20% to 30% of them singletons; the top ten hold around 3%. A few counts support this clonotype. Germline loops: CDR1 SGHTA, CDR2 FQGNSA. The CDR3 spans 16 residues. V lost 5 bases and J 1 base, leaving 18 bases between the germline ends. These records were also assigned to another study, of T cells expressing NK-cell markers.

Sequenced: CD4+ T cells sorted from blood. This clonotype was sampled from a woman aged 18-35 years in good health. This chain links TRBV7-2 with TRBJ2-7, with a tentative D call TRBD1 (5 bases). Here the CDR3 reads CASSPTQGVGSYEQYF. In nucleotides, the CDR3 is TGTGCCAGCAGCCCCACTCAAGGGGTTGGATCCTACGAGCAGTACTTC.